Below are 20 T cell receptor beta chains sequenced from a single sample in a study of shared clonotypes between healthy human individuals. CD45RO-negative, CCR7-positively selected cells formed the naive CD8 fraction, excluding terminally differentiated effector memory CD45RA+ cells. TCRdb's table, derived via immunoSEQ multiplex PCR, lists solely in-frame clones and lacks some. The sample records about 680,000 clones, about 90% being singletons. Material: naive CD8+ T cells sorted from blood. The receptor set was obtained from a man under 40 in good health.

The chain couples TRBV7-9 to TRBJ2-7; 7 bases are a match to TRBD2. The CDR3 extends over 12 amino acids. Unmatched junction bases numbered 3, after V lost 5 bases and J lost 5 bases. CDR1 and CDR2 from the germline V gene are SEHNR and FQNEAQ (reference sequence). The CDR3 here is CASSPGTNEQYF. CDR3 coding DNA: TGTGCCAGCAGCCCGGGGACTAACGAGCAGTACTTC.

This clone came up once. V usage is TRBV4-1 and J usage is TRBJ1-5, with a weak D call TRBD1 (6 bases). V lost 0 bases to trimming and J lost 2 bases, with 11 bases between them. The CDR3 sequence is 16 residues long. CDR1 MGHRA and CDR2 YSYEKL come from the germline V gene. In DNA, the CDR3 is TGCGCCAGCAGCCAAGAGGGGGGGGCGGGCAATCAGCCCCAGCATTTT. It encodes CASSQEGGAGNQPQHF.

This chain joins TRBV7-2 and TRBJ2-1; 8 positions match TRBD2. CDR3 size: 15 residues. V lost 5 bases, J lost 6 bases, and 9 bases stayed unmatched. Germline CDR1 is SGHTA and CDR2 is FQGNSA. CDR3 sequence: CASSRGAGESNEQFF. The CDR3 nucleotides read TGTGCCAGCAGCAGAGGAGCGGGGGAGAGCAATGAGCAGTTCTTC.

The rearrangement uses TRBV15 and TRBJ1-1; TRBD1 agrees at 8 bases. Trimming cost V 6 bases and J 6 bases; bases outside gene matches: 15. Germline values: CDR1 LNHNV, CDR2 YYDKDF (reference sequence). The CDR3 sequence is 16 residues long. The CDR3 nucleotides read TGTGCCACCAGGCGACCCGGGACAGGCGTTCTCTCTGAAGCTTTCTTT. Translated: CATRRPGTGVLSEAFF.

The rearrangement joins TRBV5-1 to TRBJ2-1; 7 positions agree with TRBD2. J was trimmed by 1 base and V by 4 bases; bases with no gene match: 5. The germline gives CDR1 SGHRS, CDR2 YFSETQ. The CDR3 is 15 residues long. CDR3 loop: CASSPGLGSYNEQFF. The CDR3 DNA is TGCGCCAGCAGCCCAGGACTAGGTTCCTACAATGAGCAGTTCTTC.

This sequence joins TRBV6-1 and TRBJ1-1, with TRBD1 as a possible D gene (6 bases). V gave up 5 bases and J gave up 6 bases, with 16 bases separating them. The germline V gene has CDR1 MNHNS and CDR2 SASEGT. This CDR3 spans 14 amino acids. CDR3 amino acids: CASSMTRGIAEAFF. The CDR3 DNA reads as TGTGCCAGCAGTATGACGAGGGGGATCGCTGAAGCTTTCTTT.

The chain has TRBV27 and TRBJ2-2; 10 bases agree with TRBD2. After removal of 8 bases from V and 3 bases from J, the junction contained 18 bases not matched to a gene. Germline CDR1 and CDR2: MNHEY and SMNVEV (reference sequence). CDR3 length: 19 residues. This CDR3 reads CASAFAGLAYREDTGELFF. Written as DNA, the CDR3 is TGTGCCAGCGCGTTTGCGGGACTAGCGTACAGAGAGGACACCGGGGAGCTGTTTTTT.

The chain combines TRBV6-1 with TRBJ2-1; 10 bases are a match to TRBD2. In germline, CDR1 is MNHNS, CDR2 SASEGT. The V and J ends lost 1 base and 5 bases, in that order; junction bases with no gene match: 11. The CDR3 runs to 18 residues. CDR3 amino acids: CASSEGRGTSGMDNEQFF. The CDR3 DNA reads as TGTGCCAGCAGTGAAGGCCGGGGCACTAGCGGGATGGACAATGAGCAGTTCTTC.

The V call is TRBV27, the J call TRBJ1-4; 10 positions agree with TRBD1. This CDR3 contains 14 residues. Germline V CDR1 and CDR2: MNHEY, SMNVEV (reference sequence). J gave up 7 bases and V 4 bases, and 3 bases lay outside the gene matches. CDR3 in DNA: TGTGCCAGCAGTTCCGGGACAGGGGCTGAAAAACTGTTTTTT. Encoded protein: CASSSGTGAEKLFF.

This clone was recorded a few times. The CDR3 loop is CASSSRRRSNQPQHF. As DNA, the CDR3 is TGTGCCAGCAGCTCACGGAGGCGGAGCAATCAGCCCCAGCATTTT. The chain is built from TRBV5-6 and TRBJ1-5; D uncertain. Germline loops: CDR1 SGHDT, CDR2 YYEEEE. CDR3 length: 15 residues. V shed 3 bases and J shed 1 base, with 11 bases lying between them.

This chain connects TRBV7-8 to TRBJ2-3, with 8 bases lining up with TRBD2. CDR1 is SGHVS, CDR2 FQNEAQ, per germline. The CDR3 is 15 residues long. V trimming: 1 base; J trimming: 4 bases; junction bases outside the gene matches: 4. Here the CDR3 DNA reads TGTGCCAGCAGCTTAGGAGCGGGAGCTTCAGATACGCAGTATTTT. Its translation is CASSLGAGASDTQYF.

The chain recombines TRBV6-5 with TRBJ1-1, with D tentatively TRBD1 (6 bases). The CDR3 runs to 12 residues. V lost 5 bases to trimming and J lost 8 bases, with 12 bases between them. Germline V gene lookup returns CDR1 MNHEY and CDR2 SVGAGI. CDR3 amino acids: CASSPRGAEAFF. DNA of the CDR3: TGTGCCAGCAGTCCCAGGGGTGCCGAAGCTTTCTTT.

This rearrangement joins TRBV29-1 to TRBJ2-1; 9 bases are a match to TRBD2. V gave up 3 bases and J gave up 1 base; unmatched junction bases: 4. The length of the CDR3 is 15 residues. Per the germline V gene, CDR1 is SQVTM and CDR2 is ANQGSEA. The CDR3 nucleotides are TGCAGCGTTGACTATACTAGCGGGTCCTACAATGAGCAGTTCTTC. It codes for CSVDYTSGSYNEQFF.

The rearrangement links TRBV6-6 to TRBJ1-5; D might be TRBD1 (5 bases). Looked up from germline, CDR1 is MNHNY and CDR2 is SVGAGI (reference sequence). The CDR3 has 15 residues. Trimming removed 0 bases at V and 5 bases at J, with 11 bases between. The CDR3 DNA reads TGTGCCAGCAGTTACTCCAGCGAAGGGGATCAGCCCCAGCATTTT. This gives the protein CASSYSSEGDQPQHF.

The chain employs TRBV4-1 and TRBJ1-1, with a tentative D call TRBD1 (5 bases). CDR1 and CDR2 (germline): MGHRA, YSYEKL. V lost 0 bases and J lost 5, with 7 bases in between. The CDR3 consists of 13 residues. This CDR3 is CASSQEWTTEAFF. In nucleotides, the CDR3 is TGCGCCAGCAGCCAAGAATGGACAACTGAAGCTTTCTTT.

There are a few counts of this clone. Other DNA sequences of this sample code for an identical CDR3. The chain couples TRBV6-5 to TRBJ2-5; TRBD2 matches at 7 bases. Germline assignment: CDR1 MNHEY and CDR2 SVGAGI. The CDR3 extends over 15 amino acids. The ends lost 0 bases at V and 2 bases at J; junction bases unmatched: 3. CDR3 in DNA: TGTGCCAGCAGTTACTCGATCGGGGGGCAAGAGACCCAGTACTTC. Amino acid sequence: CASSYSIGGQETQYF.

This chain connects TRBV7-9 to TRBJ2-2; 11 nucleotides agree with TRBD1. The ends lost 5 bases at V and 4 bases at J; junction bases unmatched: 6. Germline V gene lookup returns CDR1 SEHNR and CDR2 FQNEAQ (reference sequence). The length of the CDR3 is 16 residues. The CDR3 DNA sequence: TGTGCCAGCAGCCACCGGGACAGGGGGTTCACCGGGGAGCTGTTTTTT. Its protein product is CASSHRDRGFTGELFF. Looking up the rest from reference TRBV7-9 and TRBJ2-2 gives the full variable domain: DTGVSQNPRHKITKRGQNVTFRCDPISEHNRLYWYRQTLGQGPEFLTYFQNEAQLEKSRLLSDRFSAERPKGSFSTLEIQRTEQGDSAMYLCASSHRDRGFTGELFFGEGSRLTVL.

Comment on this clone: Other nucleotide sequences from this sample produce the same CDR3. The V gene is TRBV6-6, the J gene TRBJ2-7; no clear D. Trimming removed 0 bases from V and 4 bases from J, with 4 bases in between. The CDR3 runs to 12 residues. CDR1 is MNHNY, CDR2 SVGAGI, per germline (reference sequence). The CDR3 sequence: CASSYSLYEQYF. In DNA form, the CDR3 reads TGTGCCAGCAGTTACTCCCTATACGAGCAGTACTTC.

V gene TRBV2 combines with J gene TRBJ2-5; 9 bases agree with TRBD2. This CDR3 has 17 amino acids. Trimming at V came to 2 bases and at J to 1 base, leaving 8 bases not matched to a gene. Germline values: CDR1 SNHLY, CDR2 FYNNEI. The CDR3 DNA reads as TGTGCCAGCAGTGAACCGGAGAGCGGGAGGCGCCAAGAGACCCAGTACTTC. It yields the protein CASSEPESGRRQETQYF.

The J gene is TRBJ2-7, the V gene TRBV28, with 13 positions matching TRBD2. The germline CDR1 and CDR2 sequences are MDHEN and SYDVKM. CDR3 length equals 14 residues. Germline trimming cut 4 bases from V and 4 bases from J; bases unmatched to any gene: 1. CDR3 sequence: CASSSLAGGYEQYF. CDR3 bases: TGTGCCAGCAGTTCACTAGCGGGAGGGTACGAGCAGTACTTC.